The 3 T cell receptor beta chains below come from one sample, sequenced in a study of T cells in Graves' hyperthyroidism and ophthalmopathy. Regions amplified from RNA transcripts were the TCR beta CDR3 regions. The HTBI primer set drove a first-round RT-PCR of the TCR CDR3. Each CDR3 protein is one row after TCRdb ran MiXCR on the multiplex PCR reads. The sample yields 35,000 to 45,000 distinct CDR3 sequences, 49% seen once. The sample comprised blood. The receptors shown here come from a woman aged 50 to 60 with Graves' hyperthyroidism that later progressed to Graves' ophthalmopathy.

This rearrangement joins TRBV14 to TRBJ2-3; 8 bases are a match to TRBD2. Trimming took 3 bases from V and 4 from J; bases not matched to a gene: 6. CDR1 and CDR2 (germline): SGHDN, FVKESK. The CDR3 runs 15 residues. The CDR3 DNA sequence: TGTGCCAGCAGCCAGATAGCGGGGAAGGCAGATACGCAGTATTTT. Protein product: CASSQIAGKADTQYF.

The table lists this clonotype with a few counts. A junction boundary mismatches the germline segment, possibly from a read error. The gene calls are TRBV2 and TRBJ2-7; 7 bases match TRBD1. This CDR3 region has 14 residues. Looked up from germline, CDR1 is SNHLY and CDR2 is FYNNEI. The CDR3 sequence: CSSSRQGSSYEQYF. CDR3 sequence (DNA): TGTTCCAGCAGCCGACAGGGATCAAGCTACGAGCAGTACTTC.

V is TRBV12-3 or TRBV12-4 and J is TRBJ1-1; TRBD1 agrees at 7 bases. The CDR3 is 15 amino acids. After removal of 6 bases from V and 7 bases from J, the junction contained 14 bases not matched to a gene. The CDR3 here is CASREKLGTESEAFF. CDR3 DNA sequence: TGTGCCAGCAGGGAGAAGTTAGGGACAGAAAGTGAAGCTTTCTTT.